The clone carrying this TCR beta chain was observed a few times. Its target is unknown. Germline values: CDR1 SNHLY, CDR2 FYNNEI. The CDR3 contains 15 residues. The V gene lost 6 bases and the J gene lost 5 bases, with 16 bases spanning the gap. RNA transcripts were the template for amplifying TCR beta CDR3 regions. RT-PCR in the first round (using the HTBI primer set) targeted the TCR CDR3. A single record per CDR3 protein comes from TCRdb applying MiXCR to the multiplex PCR reads. The top ten clones hold about 53% of a sample with some 530,000 distinct CDR3 sequences, 22% of them seen once. The data derive from a study of T cells in Graves' hyperthyroidism and ophthalmopathy. Broader study findings: Ophthalmopathy was predicted by the model a median of roughly 6 months ahead of onset.

The chain uses TRBV2 and TRBJ2-2; D may match TRBD1 or TRBD2 (6 bases each). This TCR derives from a woman in her 70s with Graves' ophthalmopathy. The sample was blood. This CDR3 is CASSPQGRGTGELFF. CDR3 sequence (DNA): TGTGCCAGCAGCCCACAGGGCCGGGGGACCGGGGAGCTGTTTTTT.